This entry lists 9 T cell receptor beta chains sequenced from one sample in a study of OX40 agonist ivuxolimab in advanced cancers. The data were produced by immunoSEQ multiplex PCR, yet TCRdb's version contains in-frame clones alone and is incomplete. The data hold roughly 89,000 clones, with roughly 88% observed a single time. Specimen: CD4+ or CD8+ T cells sorted from blood, collected in a trial of the OX40 agonist ivuxolimab. The origin of the receptors is an adult with an advanced solid tumor such as melanoma, head and neck, liver or kidney cancer.

The chain carries TRBV2 and TRBJ2-2; 8 bases are shared with TRBD1. The V and J ends lost 9 bases and 0 bases, in that order; junction bases with no gene match: 3. The CDR3 spans 14 residues. Germline V gene sequence: CDR1 SNHLY, CDR2 FYNNEI. The CDR3 nucleotides read TGTGCCAGTCAGGGACAGGCGAACACCGGGGAGCTGTTTTTT. As protein: CASQGQANTGELFF.

The chain combines TRBV4-3 with TRBJ2-1, with D tentatively TRBD2 (5 bases). The CDR3 extends over 13 amino acids. V lost 0 bases, J lost 10 bases, and 10 bases lay in between. Germline lookup yields CDR1 LGHNA and CDR2 YSLEER. The DNA for the CDR3 is TGCGCCAGCAGCCAAGATAGGGCTAGCGAGCAGTTCTTC. Translating it yields CASSQDRASEQFF.

This sequence joins TRBV5-4 and TRBJ2-7; 9 bases align to TRBD1. This CDR3 spans 15 amino acids. The V gene's germline CDR1 is SGHNT and CDR2 YYREEE (reference sequence). Trimming took 4 bases from V and 3 from J; bases not matched to a gene: 8. The CDR3 sequence: CASSPGTGKIYEQYF. The CDR3 DNA follows: TGTGCCAGCAGCCCCGGGACAGGGAAAATCTACGAGCAGTACTTC.

This rearrangement joins TRBV2 to TRBJ2-5, with D possibly TRBD1 on 5 matching bases. The tail of the sequence fits TRBJ2-7 better, so the J call may be wrong. This CDR3 is 13 amino acids long. Germline V lookup: CDR1 SNHLY, CDR2 FYNNEI. Here the CDR3 DNA reads TGTGCCAGCACTCCGTCAGGGTGGAACGAGCAGTACTTC. Amino acids: CASTPSGWNEQYF.

The chain uses TRBV27 and TRBJ2-7, with 8 nucleotides matching TRBD2. The CDR3 sequence is 15 residues long. Losses at the gene ends were 3 bases for V and 0 bases for J; bases not matched to a gene: 4. Looked up from germline, CDR1 is MNHEY and CDR2 is SMNVEV (reference sequence). The CDR3 protein is CASSFFGRASYEQYF. CDR3 DNA: TGTGCCAGCAGTTTCTTCGGGAGGGCCTCCTACGAGCAGTACTTC.

As regards this clone: At one of its ends the junction is not consistent with the germline gene, which may arise from a read error. The rearrangement joins TRBV11-3 to TRBJ2-5; possibly TRBD2 for D (5 bases). This CDR3 contains 12 residues. Germline V gene data show CDR1 as SGHNT and CDR2 as YENEEA. The CDR3 sequence: CAGSLVGGTQYF. As DNA, the CDR3 is TGTGCCGGCAGCTTAGTAGGAGGGACCCAGTACTTC.

The chain recombines TRBV21-1 with TRBJ1-2. TRBV21-1 constitutes a pseudogene. CDR3 length: 15 amino acids. The CDR3 protein is CASSKRAGGGYGYTF. The CDR3 DNA is TGTGCCAGCAGCAAAAGGGCTGGAGGCGGCTATGGCTACACCTTC.

The chain links TRBV19 to TRBJ2-3; 10 positions agree with TRBD2. V lost 3 bases to trimming and J lost 5 bases; unmatched junction nucleotides: 5. The CDR3 has 15 amino acids. Per the germline V gene, CDR1 is LNHDA and CDR2 is SQIVND (reference sequence). The CDR3, as DNA: TGTGCCAGTAGTATTTGGGCTAGCGGGAGAGATACGCAGTATTTT. Translating gives CASSIWASGRDTQYF.

The chain combines TRBV27 with TRBJ1-1; D ambiguous. The CDR3 has 13 amino acids. The germline V gene encodes CDR1 MNHEY and CDR2 SMNVEV (reference sequence). The ends were cut back, 5 bases at V and 2 bases at J, with 9 bases in the middle. The CDR3 here is CASSLRSNTEAFF. DNA of the CDR3: TGTGCCAGCAGTCTTAGGTCCAACACTGAAGCTTTCTTT.